This T cell receptor beta chain emerged from a study of beta chain features in type 1 diabetes. This clone was found once. Antigen specificity is unknown. The junction had 6 bases not matched to a gene; V was cut back by 5 bases and J by 6 bases. Germline lookup yields CDR1 MDHEN and CDR2 SYDVKM. The CDR3 sequence is 14 residues long. The investigators reverse transcribed all of the isolated RNA, so they sequenced expressed TCRB transcripts. Several million reads were obtained on average from naive, central memory and regulatory T cell samples. Produced via immunoSEQ multiplex PCR; TCRdb's table is partial and in-frame only. Here the sample spans fewer than 450,000 clones, approximately 13% being singletons. Findings and limits, study-wide: Shorter TCRB CDR3s, moderately but significantly so, were found in Type 1 diabetes patients in all four CD4+ subsets.

One heparinised blood draw, averaging roughly 0.11 L, came from each donor. Sorted cells reached over 98% purity in every population. The clonotype originates from a woman younger than 30 with type 1 diabetes. The sample comprised naive CD4+ T cells from blood. The chain carries TRBV28 and TRBJ2-1; 8 nucleotides match TRBD2. CDR3 in amino acids: CASSRGTSLNEQFF. The CDR3 nucleotides are TGTGCCAGCAGTCGGGGGACTAGTCTCAATGAGCAGTTCTTC.